The sequence of this T cell receptor beta chain was determined in a study of T-cell memory formation after mild COVID-19. Study at large: The study found TCR clusters largely donor specific.

Turning to this clonotype: What it binds is unknown.

Trimming at V came to 1 base and at J to 4 bases, leaving 5 bases not matched to a gene. This CDR3 has 16 residues. The V gene's germline CDR1 is MGHRA and CDR2 YSYEKL. Study results and limitations: Cross-reactive memory appears to have joined, as suggested by some responding clones showing up in pre-infection memory. Clones that contracted from day 15 to 85 were balanced CD4/CD8, while later expanders leaned CD4+.

5'RACE with constant-segment primers yielded barcoded, UMI-tagged TCR alpha and TCR beta cDNA libraries. TCRdb fed the 5' RACE reads into MiXCR, producing one record per CDR3 protein. The sample yields fewer than 650,000 distinct CDR3 sequences, roughly 17% seen once. The source is an adult woman who had mild COVID-19 (a few samples of this study predate the infection). Cell type and time point are not known. V gene TRBV4-1 combines with J gene TRBJ2-1; 9 nucleotides match TRBD2. Material: PBMCs or a T cell subset sorted from them (not recorded which). The CDR3 coding sequence is TGCGCCAGCAGCCAAGGGATAGCGGGGGTTTACAATGAGCAGTTCTTC. It encodes CASSQGIAGVYNEQFF.